These 12 T cell receptor beta chains share one sample of origin, sequenced in a study of shared clonotypes between healthy human individuals (dated by TCRdb to between 2020 and 2021). Library generation was performed with the immunoSEQ multiplex PCR assay. TCRdb limited this immuneACCESS table to in-frame rearrangements with V and J called. A share of clones is missing; checked studies link under half to unresolved V genes, and the rest is unexplained. Counted in this sample were fewer than 650,000 clones; roughly four fifths of them appeared once. The top ten clonotypes cover around 12% of the sample. Specimen: PBMCs. These receptors were collected from a woman aged 35 to 49 in good health. Some clones in this sample may be carry-over from other donors' samples.

The chain has TRBV9 and TRBJ2-1, with D possibly TRBD1 on 5 matching bases. The CDR3 is 14 residues long. CDR1 is SGDLS and CDR2 is YYNGEE in the germline V gene. V was trimmed by 4 bases and J by 7 bases, leaving 15 bases between them. The CDR3 loop is CASSKGQRGNEQFF. CDR3 sequence (DNA): TGTGCCAGCAGCAAAGGCCAAAGGGGAAATGAGCAGTTCTTC.

The gene calls are TRBV27 and TRBJ2-7; D might be TRBD2 (5 bases). CDR1 MNHEY and CDR2 SMNVEV come from the germline V gene (reference sequence). The CDR3 loop spans 12 amino acids. Trimming took off 5 bases at V and 3 bases at J, with 8 bases between the two ends. CDR3 nucleotides: TGTGCCAGCAGTGCCACTAGCTACGAGCAGTACTTC. This codes for CASSATSYEQYF.

In nucleotides, the CDR3 is TGTGCCAGCAGCCTACAGGGCCTGGGGTATGGCTACACCTTC. Amino acid sequence: CASSLQGLGYGYTF. V and J are TRBV13 and TRBJ1-2; possible D gene TRBD1, 6 bases. V was trimmed by 5 bases and J by 5 bases, leaving 15 bases between them. The length of the CDR3 is 14 residues. Germline assignment: CDR1 PRHDT and CDR2 FYEKMQ (reference sequence).

The chain uses TRBV1 and TRBJ2-3. TRBV1 is annotated as a pseudogene. This CDR3 is built from 11 residues. The DNA of the CDR3 is TGCACCAGCATGAGCACAGATACGCAGTATTTT. Amino acids: CTSMSTDTQYF.

V usage is TRBV19 and J usage is TRBJ2-5; 10 nucleotides align to TRBD1. Germline V gene sequence: CDR1 LNHDA, CDR2 SQIVND (reference sequence). The CDR3 runs 16 residues. With V trimmed by 4 bases and J by 0 bases, 5 bases remained unmatched. Here the CDR3 DNA reads TGTGCCAGTAGTAACTGGGACAGGGGAAACCAAGAGACCCAGTACTTC. Its protein product is CASSNWDRGNQETQYF.

This clone has just a few counts. This chain connects TRBV28 to TRBJ2-7; 9 bases align to TRBD2. The CDR3 has 16 amino acids. Germline V gene lookup returns CDR1 MDHEN and CDR2 SYDVKM. Losses at the gene ends were 7 bases for V and 4 bases for J; bases not matched to a gene: 14. The CDR3 nucleotides are TGTGCCAGCACCCCCGCGGGGGGGTTGAGGTTGTACGAGCAGTACTTC. Its translation: CASTPAGGLRLYEQYF.

Of note for this clone: Other nucleotide sequences from this sample produce the same CDR3. This sequence joins TRBV7-9 and TRBJ1-6, with 10 bases aligning to TRBD1. The CDR3 is 15 residues long. Germline trimming cut 0 bases from V and 10 bases from J; bases unmatched to any gene: 3. Germline V gives CDR1 SEHNR, CDR2 FQNEAQ (reference sequence). In DNA, the CDR3 is TGTGCCAGCAGCTTAGCCGGGACAGGGGAATCACCCCTCCACTTT. It specifies CASSLAGTGESPLHF.

The chain is built from TRBV7-3 and TRBJ2-7; tentatively, D is TRBD1 (6 bases). V was clipped by 8 bases and J by 0 bases, with 17 bases between them. The CDR3 sequence is 15 residues long. Germline assignment: CDR1 SGHTA and CDR2 FQGTGA. The DNA for the CDR3 is TGTGCCAGCCACCCAAGGGACATGCACTCCTACGAGCAGTACTTC. Residues: CASHPRDMHSYEQYF.

V and J are TRBV14 and TRBJ2-4; 7 bases line up with TRBD2. Germline-derived CDR1 and CDR2 are SGHDN and FVKESK. The CDR3 covers 14 residues. V shed 3 bases, J shed 6 bases, and the junction held 5 bases outside the gene matches. The DNA of the CDR3 is TGTGCCAGCAGCCAGGCGGGAGTATTAAACATTCAGTACTTC. Translated: CASSQAGVLNIQYF.

The V call is TRBV5-1, the J call TRBJ2-2; D gene uncertain. In germline, CDR1 is SGHRS, CDR2 YFSETQ. V gave up 4 bases and J gave up 0 bases, with 13 bases separating them. The CDR3 length is 16 residues. Written as DNA, the CDR3 is TGCGCCAGCAGCCCGGTAGGGCTAGCGAACACCGGGGAGCTGTTTTTT. Encoded protein: CASSPVGLANTGELFF.

This chain links TRBV9 with TRBJ2-1; no reliable D call. CDR1 and CDR2 (germline): SGDLS, YYNGEE. The V and J ends lost 0 bases and 4 bases respectively, with 8 bases between them. The CDR3 covers 14 residues. The CDR3 sequence is CASSVGSVYNEQFF. The CDR3 DNA follows: TGTGCCAGCAGCGTAGGGAGCGTGTACAATGAGCAGTTCTTC.

A single count supports this clone. One end of the junction is discordant with germline, which a read error may explain. The chain uses TRBV7-8 and TRBJ2-7; D gene ambiguous. The CDR3 length is 13 residues. Germline-derived CDR1 and CDR2 are SGHVS and FQNEAQ. CDR3 region: CASSLQYEYERYF. The CDR3 region has the DNA TGTGCCAGCAGCTTACAATACGAGTACGAGCGGTACTTC.